This T cell receptor (beta chain) was sequenced in a study of post-analysis software for immune sequencing data. Study-wide findings and caveats: Roughly 5 TRBV segments occurring more often in patients than controls included TRBV5-6, TRBV5-1 and TRBV20-1.

TCR beta cDNA libraries had unique molecular identifiers. MiXCR, applied by TCRdb to the PCR reads, yields one record per CDR3 protein. The sample records more than 500,000 distinct CDR3 sequences, less than 40% being singletons. V trimming: 4 bases; J trimming: 3 bases; junction bases outside the gene matches: 7. Looked up from germline, CDR1 is DFQATT and CDR2 is SNEGSKA (reference sequence). The CDR3 is made up of 17 amino acids. Concerning this clonotype: What it binds is unknown.

The sequenced material came from blood. The TCR originated in a girl between 2 and 17 years old with multiple sclerosis. The V and J genes are TRBV20-1 and TRBJ2-3; 16 bases fit TRBD2. Here the CDR3 reads CSAKGTSGGGPTDTQYF. The CDR3 nucleotides are TGCAGTGCTAAAGGGACTAGCGGGGGGGGGCCAACAGATACGCAGTATTTT.